Shown below are 8 T cell receptor beta chains from a single sample sequenced in a study of T cell responses to AZD1222 COVID-19 vaccine. This table comes from immunoSEQ multiplex PCR, and its TCRdb copy is limited to in-frame clones, with some not included. The sample records more than 90,000 clones, more than 75% being singletons. The specimen was peripheral blood, collected 28 days after the second AZD1222 dose. The source is an adult who received the AZD1222 COVID-19 vaccine.

The chain couples TRBV19 to TRBJ1-3; no clear D. CDR1 and CDR2 (germline): LNHDA, SQIVND (reference sequence). The CDR3 totals 15 residues. V shed 3 bases and J shed 2 bases, with 11 bases lying between them. This CDR3 is CASSMTSGTGNTIYF. CDR3 DNA sequence: TGTGCCAGTAGTATGACGTCGGGGACTGGAAACACCATATATTTT. Combining the CDR3 with reference TRBV19 and TRBJ1-3 gives the whole variable domain DGGITQSPKYLFRKEGQNVTLSCEQNLNHDAMYWYRQDPGQGLRLIYYSQIVNDFQKGDIAEGYSVSREKKESFPLTVTSAQKNPTAFYLCASSMTSGTGNTIYFGEGSWLTVV.

The chain joins TRBV7-9 to TRBJ2-7; possibly TRBD1 for D (6 bases). Germline lookup yields CDR1 SEHNR and CDR2 FQNEAQ (reference sequence). CDR3 length: 16 residues. Trimming left V 5 bases short and J 1 base short, with 18 bases between. The CDR3 region has the DNA TGTGCCAGCAGCACTCTGACAGGTCCCCGGTCCTACGAGCAGTACTTC. It encodes CASSTLTGPRSYEQYF.

V gene TRBV11-1 combines with J gene TRBJ1-3; maybe TRBD1 (5 bases). The V gene lost 5 bases and the J gene lost 8 bases, with 10 bases spanning the gap. This CDR3 is 12 amino acids long. Per the germline V gene, CDR1 is SGHAT and CDR2 is FQDESV (reference sequence). The CDR3 sequence is CASSLGGDTIYF. Written as DNA, the CDR3 is TGTGCCAGCAGCCTCGGAGGGGACACCATATATTTT.

This chain links TRBV27 with TRBJ2-7; 7 nucleotides agree with TRBD2. This CDR3 has 16 amino acids. V lost 3 bases to trimming and J lost 5 bases; unmatched junction nucleotides: 13. Germline lookup yields CDR1 MNHEY and CDR2 SMNVEV (reference sequence). CDR3: CASSFPSPSGIHEQYF. The CDR3 DNA is TGTGCCAGCAGTTTCCCAAGTCCAAGCGGGATCCACGAGCAGTACTTC.

J is TRBJ2-7 and V is TRBV27; 10 positions match TRBD2. The CDR3 is 15 residues long. After removal of 4 bases from V and 3 bases from J, the junction contained 6 bases not matched to a gene. The germline V gene encodes CDR1 MNHEY and CDR2 SMNVEV (reference sequence). CDR3 protein: CASSSIAGGRYEQYF. CDR3 bases: TGTGCCAGCAGTTCTATAGCGGGAGGACGCTACGAGCAGTACTTC.

The rearrangement links TRBV7-3 to TRBJ1-5; 8 bases map to TRBD1. The junction had 3 bases not matched to a gene; V was cut back by 0 bases and J by 5 bases. The CDR3 covers 15 residues. Germline assignment: CDR1 SGHTA and CDR2 FQGTGA. The CDR3 protein is CASSLTRGQDQPQHF. The CDR3 nucleotides read TGTGCCAGCAGCTTAACGAGGGGACAGGATCAGCCCCAGCATTTT. Looking up the rest from reference TRBV7-3 and TRBJ1-5 gives the full variable domain: GAGVSQTPSNKVTEKGKYVELRCDPISGHTALYWYRQSLGQGPEFLIYFQGTGAADDSGLPNDRFFAVRPEGSVSTLKIQRTERGDSAVYLCASSLTRGQDQPQHFGDGTRLSIL.

The chain has TRBV19 and TRBJ1-5; D is possibly TRBD1 (5 bases). Germline V gene sequence: CDR1 LNHDA, CDR2 SQIVND (reference sequence). This CDR3 comprises 13 residues. V lost 6 bases and J 2 bases, leaving 8 bases between the germline ends. This chain's CDR3 is CASRKQGNQPQHF. The CDR3 nucleotides are TGTGCCAGTAGAAAACAGGGCAATCAGCCCCAGCATTTT.

V gene TRBV5-1 combines with J gene TRBJ2-1; 11 bases are shared with TRBD2. The CDR3 contains 15 residues. Trimming cost V 1 base and J 9 bases; bases outside gene matches: 6. CDR1 is SGHRS and CDR2 is YFSETQ in the germline V gene. The CDR3 spells CASSLTASGRSEQFF. CDR3 bases: TGCGCCAGCAGCTTGACGGCTAGCGGGAGGAGTGAGCAGTTCTTC.